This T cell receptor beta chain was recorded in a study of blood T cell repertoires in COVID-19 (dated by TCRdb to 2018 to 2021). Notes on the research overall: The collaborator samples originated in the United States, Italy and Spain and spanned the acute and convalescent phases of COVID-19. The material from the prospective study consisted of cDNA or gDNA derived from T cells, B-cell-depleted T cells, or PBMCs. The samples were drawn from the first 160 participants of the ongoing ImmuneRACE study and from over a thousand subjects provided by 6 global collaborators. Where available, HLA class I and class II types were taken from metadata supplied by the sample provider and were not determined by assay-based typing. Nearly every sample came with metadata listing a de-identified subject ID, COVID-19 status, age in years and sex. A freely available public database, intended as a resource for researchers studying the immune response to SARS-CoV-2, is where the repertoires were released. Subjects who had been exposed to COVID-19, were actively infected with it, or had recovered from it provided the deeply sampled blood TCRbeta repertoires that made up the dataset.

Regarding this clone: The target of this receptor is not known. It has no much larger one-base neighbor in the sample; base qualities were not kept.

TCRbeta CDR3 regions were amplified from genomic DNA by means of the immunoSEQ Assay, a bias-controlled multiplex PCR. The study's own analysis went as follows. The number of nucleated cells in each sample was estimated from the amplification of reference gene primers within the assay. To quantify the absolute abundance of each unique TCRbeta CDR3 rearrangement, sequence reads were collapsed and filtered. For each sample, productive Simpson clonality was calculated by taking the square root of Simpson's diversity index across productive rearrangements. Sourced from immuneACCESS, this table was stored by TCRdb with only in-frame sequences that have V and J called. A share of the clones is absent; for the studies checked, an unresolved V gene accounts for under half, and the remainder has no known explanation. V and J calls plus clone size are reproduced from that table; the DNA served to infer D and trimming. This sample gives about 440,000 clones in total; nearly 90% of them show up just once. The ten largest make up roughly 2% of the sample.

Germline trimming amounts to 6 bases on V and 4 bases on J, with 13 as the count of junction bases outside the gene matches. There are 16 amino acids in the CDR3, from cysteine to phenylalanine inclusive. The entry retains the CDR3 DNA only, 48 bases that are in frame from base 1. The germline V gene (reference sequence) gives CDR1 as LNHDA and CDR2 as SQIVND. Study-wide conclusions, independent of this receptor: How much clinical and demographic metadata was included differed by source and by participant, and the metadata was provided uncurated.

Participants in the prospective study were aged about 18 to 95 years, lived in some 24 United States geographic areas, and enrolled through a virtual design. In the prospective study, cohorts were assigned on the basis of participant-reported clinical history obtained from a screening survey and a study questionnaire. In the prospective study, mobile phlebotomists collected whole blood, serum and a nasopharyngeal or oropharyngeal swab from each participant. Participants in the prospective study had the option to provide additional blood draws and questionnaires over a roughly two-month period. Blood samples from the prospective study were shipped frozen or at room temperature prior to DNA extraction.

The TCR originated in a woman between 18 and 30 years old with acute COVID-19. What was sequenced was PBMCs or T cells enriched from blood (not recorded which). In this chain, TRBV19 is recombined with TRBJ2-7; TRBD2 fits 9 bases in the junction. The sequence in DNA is TGTGCCAGTAGGATTGGGTTAGCGGGAGAAAGATACGAGCAGTACTTC. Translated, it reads CASRIGLAGERYEQYF.